This TCR beta chain is from a study of metastatic and nonmetastatic thyroid tumors. Study background: The study looked at repertoires side by side in blood and in tumor or nodule tissue from malignant and benign thyroid patients. Study conclusions and caveats: TCR beta diversity was reportedly significantly higher in malignant thyroid tumors than benign nodules, in blood and tumor.

With V trimmed by 0 bases and J by 3 bases, 9 bases remained unmatched. The CDR3 is made up of 18 amino acids. CDR1 and CDR2 from the germline V gene are SNHLY and FYNNEI. The entire patient cohort was treatment-naive prior to thyroid surgery. There are many counts of this clone. The antigen remains unidentified. Authors' methods: Variation in CDR3 across clinicopathological groups served as the basis for constructing a distant-metastasis classifier in papillary thyroid cancer. TCRdb redid the clone calls on the PCR reads using MiXCR. The V and J calls shown here were made by TCRdb, not taken from the authors' results. The sample contains under 45,000 clones, about 15% of which appear only once.

The material sequenced was tumor tissue. The chain carries TRBV2 and TRBJ2-1, with 9 positions matching TRBD2. The TCR was taken from a female donor with papillary thyroid cancer or a benign thyroid nodule (not recorded which). Some clones in this sample may be carry-over from other donors' samples. The CDR3 loop reads CASSEAGSGRRGYNEQFF. CDR3 coding DNA: TGTGCCAGCAGTGAAGCCGGTAGCGGGAGAAGGGGCTACAATGAGCAGTTCTTC.